The count of the clone carrying this T cell receptor (beta chain) is one. The CDR3 sequence is 15 residues long. V gave up 3 bases and J gave up 1 base; unmatched junction bases: 3. Germline V gene sequence: CDR1 SGHNT, CDR2 YYREEE (reference sequence). Time point in this sample: 2014-2015 season, 7 days after vaccination. No donor had influenza vaccine in the prior 6 months; all lived in the community. Per time point, roughly 40-110 mL of blood was sampled. The assay was immunoSEQ multiplex PCR, and TCRdb's table has in-frame clones only and misses some. The data contain 7,000 to 10,000 clones, 70% to 90% of them seen just once; the ten biggest clones take up 3.6%. The sample originates from a study of follicular helper T cells after annual influenza vaccination.

The clonotype originates from an adult who received the influenza vaccine. The sample was CXCR5+ CD38- circulating T follicular helper cells from blood, taken 7 days after influenza vaccination. Subset meaning: circulating Tfh, non-naive CD4+CXCR5+PD-1+ (ICOS+CD38+ or ICOS-CD38-). The rearrangement links TRBV5-4 to TRBJ2-1; 8 bases align to TRBD2. CDR3 sequence reads: CASSSGTRSYNEQFF. The CDR3 DNA sequence: TGTGCCAGCAGCTCCGGGACTAGGTCCTACAATGAGCAGTTCTTC.